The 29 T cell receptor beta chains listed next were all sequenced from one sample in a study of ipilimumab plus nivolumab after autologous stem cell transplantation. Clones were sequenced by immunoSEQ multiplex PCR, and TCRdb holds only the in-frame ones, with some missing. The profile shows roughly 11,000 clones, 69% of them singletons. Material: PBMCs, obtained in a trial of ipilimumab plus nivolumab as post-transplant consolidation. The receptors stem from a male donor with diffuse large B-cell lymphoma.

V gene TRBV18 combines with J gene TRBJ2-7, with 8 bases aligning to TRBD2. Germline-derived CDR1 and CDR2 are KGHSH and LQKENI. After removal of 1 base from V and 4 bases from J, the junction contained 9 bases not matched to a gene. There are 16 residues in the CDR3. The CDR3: CASSPRGGLGSYEQYF. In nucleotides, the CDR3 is TGTGCCAGCTCACCACGGGGGGGACTAGGGTCGTACGAGCAGTACTTC.

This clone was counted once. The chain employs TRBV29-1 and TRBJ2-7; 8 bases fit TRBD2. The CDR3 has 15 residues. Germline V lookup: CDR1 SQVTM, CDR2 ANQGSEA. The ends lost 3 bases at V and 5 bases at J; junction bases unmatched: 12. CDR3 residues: CSVEAPLAGLDEQYF. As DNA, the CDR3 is TGCAGCGTTGAGGCACCCCTAGCGGGTCTCGACGAGCAGTACTTC.

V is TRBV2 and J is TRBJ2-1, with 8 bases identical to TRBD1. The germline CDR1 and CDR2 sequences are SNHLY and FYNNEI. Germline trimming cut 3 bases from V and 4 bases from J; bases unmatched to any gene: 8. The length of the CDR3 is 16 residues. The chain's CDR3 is CASSDVWTGPYNEQFF. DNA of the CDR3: TGTGCCAGCAGTGATGTTTGGACAGGGCCTTACAATGAGCAGTTCTTC.

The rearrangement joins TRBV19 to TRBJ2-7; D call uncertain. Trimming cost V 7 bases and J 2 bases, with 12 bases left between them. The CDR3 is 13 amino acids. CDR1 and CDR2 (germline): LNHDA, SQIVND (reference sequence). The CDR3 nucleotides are TGTGCCAGTATAGGCAAAGTCCCCTACGAGCAGTACTTC. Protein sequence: CASIGKVPYEQYF.

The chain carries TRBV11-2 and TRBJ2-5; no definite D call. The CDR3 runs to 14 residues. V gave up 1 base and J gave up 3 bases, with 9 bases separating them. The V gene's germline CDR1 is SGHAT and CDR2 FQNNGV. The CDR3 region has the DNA TGTGCCAGCAGCTTAGCAGGCACCGAAGAGACCCAGTACTTC. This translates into CASSLAGTEETQYF.

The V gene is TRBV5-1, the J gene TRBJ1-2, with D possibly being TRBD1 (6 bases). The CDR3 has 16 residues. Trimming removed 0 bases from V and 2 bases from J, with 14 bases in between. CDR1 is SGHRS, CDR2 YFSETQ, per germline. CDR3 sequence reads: CASSLGAGASNYGYTF. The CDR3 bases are TGCGCCAGCAGCTTGGGTGCGGGGGCCAGCAACTATGGCTACACCTTC.

The CDR3 nucleotides read TGTGCCAGCAGCCTGGGGGCAGGGGGCACAGATACGCAGTATTTT. Protein product: CASSLGAGGTDTQYF. The chain employs TRBV5-4 and TRBJ2-3, with a tentative D call TRBD1 (6 bases). This CDR3 region has 15 residues. Germline CDR1 is SGHNT and CDR2 is YYREEE (reference sequence). Trimming pared 4 bases from V and 1 base from J, leaving 13 bases between. Complete variable domain (other parts from reference TRBV5-4 and TRBJ2-3): ETGVTQSPTHLIKTRGQQVTLRCSSQSGHNTVSWYQQALGQGPQFIFQYYREEENGRGNFPPRFSGLQFPNYSSELNVNALELDDSALYLCASSLGAGGTDTQYFGPGTRLTVL.

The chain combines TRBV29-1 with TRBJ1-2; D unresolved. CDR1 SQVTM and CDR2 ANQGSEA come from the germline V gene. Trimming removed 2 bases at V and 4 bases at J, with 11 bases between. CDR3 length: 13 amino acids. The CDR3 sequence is CSVEQGRGYGYTF. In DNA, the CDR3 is TGCAGCGTTGAACAAGGCCGAGGCTATGGCTACACCTTC.

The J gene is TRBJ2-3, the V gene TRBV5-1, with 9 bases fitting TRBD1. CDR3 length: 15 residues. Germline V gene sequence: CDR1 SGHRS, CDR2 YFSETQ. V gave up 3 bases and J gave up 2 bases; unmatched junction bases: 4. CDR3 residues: CASSWGQGVTDTQYF. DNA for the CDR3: TGCGCCAGCAGCTGGGGACAGGGAGTCACAGATACGCAGTATTTT.

CDR3 in amino acids: CAEGITGGKETQYF. The CDR3 DNA reads as TGCGCCGAGGGGATAACAGGGGGCAAAGAGACCCAGTACTTC. This chain joins TRBV23-1 and TRBJ2-5, with 9 nucleotides matching TRBD1. TRBV23-1 is an ORF, and what it does is uncertain. The CDR3 spans 14 residues. Unmatched junction bases numbered 10, after V lost 11 bases and J lost 3 bases.

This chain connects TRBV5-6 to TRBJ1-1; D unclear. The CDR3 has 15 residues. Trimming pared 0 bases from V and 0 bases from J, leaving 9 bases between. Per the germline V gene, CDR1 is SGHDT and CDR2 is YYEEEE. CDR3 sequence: CASSLARRLNTEAFF. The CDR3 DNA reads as TGTGCCAGCAGCTTGGCCAGGAGACTGAACACTGAAGCTTTCTTT.

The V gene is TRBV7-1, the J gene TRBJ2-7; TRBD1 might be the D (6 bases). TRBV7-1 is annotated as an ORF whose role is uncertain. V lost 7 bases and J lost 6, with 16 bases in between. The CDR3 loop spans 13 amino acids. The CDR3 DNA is TGTGCCAGCAATTCCCCGGGACACCTCGAGCAGTACTTC. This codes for CASNSPGHLEQYF.

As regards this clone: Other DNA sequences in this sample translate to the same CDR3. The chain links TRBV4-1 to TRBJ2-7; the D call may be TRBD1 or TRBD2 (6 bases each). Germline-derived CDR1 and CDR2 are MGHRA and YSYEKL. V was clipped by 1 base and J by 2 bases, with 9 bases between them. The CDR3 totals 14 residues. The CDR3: CASSQAGAAYEQYF. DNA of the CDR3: TGCGCCAGCAGCCAAGCGGGGGCGGCCTACGAGCAGTACTTC.

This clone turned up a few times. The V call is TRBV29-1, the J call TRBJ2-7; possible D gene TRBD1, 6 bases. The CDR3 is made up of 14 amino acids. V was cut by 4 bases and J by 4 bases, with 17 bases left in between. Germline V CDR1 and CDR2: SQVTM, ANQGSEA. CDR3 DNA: TGCAGCGTTGTTTGGTCGGACAGCTCTTACGAGCAGTACTTC. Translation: CSVVWSDSSYEQYF.

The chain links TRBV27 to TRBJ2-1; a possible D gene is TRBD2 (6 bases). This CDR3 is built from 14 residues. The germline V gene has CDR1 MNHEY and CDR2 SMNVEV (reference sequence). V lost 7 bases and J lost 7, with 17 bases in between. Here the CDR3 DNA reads TGTGCCAGCATGATCGGGGGAGCTTCTAATGAGCAGTTCTTC. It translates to CASMIGGASNEQFF.

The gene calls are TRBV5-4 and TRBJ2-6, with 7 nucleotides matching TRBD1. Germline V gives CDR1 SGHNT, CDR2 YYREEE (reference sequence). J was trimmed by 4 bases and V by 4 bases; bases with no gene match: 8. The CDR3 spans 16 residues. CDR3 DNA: TGTGCCAGCAGCGACTACAGGGGAAAAGGGGCCAACGTCCTGACTTTC. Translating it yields CASSDYRGKGANVLTF.

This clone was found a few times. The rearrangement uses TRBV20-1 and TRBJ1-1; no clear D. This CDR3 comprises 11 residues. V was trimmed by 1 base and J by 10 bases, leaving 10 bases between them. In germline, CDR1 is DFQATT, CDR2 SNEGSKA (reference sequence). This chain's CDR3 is CSARGEGLAFF. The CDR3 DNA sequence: TGCAGTGCTAGAGGGGAAGGGCTAGCTTTCTTT.

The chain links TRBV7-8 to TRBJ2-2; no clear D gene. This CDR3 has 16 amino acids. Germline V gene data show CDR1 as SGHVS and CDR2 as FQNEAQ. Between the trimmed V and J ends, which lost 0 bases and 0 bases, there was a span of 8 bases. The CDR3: CASSLASTSNTGELFF. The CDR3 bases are TGTGCCAGCAGCTTAGCGTCGACATCGAACACCGGGGAGCTGTTTTTT.

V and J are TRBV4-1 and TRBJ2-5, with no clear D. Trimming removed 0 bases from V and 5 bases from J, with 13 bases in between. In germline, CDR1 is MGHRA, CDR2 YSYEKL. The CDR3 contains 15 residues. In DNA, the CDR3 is TGCGCCAGCAGCCAAGATTGGGTAGCATGGGAGACCCAGTACTTC. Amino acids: CASSQDWVAWETQYF.

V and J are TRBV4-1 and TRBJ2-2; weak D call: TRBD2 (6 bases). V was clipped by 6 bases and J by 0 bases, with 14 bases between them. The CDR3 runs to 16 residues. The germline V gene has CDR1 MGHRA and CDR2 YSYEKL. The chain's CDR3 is CASSLYSGSNTGELFF. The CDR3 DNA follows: TGCGCCAGCAGTCTGTATAGCGGCTCGAACACCGGGGAGCTGTTTTTT.

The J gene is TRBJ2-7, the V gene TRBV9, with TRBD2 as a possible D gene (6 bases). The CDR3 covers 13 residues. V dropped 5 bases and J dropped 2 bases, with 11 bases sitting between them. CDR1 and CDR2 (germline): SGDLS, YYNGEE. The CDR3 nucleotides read TGTGCCAGCAGTGACGGGACTCCCTACGAGCAGTACTTC. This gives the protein CASSDGTPYEQYF.

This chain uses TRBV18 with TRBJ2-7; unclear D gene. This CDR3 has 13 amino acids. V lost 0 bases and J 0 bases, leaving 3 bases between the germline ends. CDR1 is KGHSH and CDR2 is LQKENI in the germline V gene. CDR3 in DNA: TGTGCCAGCTCACCACCAAGCTCCTACGAGCAGTACTTC. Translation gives CASSPPSSYEQYF. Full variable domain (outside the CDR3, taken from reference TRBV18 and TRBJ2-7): NAGVMQNPRHLVRRRGQEARLRCSPMKGHSHVYWYRQLPEEGLKFMVYLQKENIIDESGMPKERFSAEFPKEGPSILRIQQVVRGDSAAYFCASSPPSSYEQYFGPGTRLTVT.

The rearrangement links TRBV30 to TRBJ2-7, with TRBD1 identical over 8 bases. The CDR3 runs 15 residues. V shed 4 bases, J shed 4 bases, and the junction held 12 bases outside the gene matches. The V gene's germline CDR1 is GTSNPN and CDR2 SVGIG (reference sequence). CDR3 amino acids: CAWTERQGRVYEQYF. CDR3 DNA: TGTGCCTGGACCGAAAGACAGGGGAGAGTTTACGAGCAGTACTTC.

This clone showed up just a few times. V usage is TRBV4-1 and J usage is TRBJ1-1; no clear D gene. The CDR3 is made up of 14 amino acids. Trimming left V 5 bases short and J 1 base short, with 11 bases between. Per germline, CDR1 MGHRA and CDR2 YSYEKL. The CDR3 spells CASSSNKENTEAFF. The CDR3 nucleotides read TGCGCCAGCAGCTCGAATAAGGAGAACACTGAAGCTTTCTTT.

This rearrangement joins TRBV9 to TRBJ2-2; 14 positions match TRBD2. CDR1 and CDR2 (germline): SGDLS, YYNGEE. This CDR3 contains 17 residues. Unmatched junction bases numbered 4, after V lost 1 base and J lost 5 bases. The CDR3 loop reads CASSVLGLAGGTGELFF. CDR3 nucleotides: TGTGCCAGCAGCGTATTAGGACTAGCGGGAGGAACCGGGGAGCTGTTTTTT.

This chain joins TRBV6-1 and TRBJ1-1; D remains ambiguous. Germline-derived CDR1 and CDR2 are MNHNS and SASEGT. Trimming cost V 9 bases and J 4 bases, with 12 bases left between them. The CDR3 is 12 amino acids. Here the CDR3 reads CASTYGLTEAFF. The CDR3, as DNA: TGTGCCAGTACCTATGGTCTCACTGAAGCTTTCTTT.

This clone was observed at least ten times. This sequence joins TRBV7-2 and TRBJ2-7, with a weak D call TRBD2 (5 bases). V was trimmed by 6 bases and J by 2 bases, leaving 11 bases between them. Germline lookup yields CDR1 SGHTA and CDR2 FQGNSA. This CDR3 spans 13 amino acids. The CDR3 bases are TGTGCCAGCAGGGCCCCGGGAACCTACGAGCAGTACTTC. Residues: CASRAPGTYEQYF.

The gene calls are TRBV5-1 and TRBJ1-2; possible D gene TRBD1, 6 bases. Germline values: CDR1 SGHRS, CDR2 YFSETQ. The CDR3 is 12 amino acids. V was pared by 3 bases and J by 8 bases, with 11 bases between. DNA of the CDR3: TGCGCCAGCAGCTCACAGGGAAGAGGCTACACCTTC. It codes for CASSSQGRGYTF.

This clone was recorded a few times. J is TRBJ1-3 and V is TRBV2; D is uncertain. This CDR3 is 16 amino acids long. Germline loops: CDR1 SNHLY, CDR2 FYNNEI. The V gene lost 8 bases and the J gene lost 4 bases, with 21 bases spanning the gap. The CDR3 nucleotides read TGTGCCAGCTCCCAAGAGGACGGCTTTAGAGGAAACACCATATATTTT. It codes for CASSQEDGFRGNTIYF.